A single sample gave rise to the 2 T cell receptor beta chains below, sequenced in a study of PD-1 and CTLA-4 blockade in melanoma. Sequencing used immunoSEQ multiplex PCR; TCRdb keeps in-frame clones, though not all of them. The repertoire holds 23,000 or so clones, with about 87% as singletons. The starting material was CD8+ T cells from peripheral blood, obtained before anti-PD-1 treatment. The source is a human donor with melanoma.

The chain combines TRBV3-1 (or the pseudogene TRBV3-2) with TRBJ2-7; TRBD1 matches at 9 bases. The CDR3 is 15 amino acids. J gave up 5 bases and V 1 base, and 6 bases lay outside the gene matches. Germline values: CDR1 LGHDT, CDR2 YNNKEL (reference sequence). CDR3 DNA sequence: TGTGCCAGCAGCCAAGCGGGACAGGGAATCCACGAGCAGTACTTC. Translation gives CASSQAGQGIHEQYF.

The J gene is TRBJ2-2, the V gene TRBV6-2 or TRBV6-3; 8 bases map to TRBD1. The V gene end was trimmed by 6 bases and the J gene end by 3 bases; junction bases not matched to a gene: 6. Germline values: CDR1 MNHEY, CDR2 SVGEGT. CDR3 length: 15 amino acids. CDR3 residues: CASSRTGSHTGELFF. The CDR3 DNA sequence: TGTGCCAGCAGCCGGACAGGGTCGCACACCGGGGAGCTGTTTTTT.